Below are 13 T cell receptor beta chains sequenced from a single sample in a study of blood T cell repertoires in COVID-19. Clones were sequenced by immunoSEQ multiplex PCR, and TCRdb holds only the in-frame ones, with some missing. The sample has roughly 190,000 clones, 86% seen once. The sample was PBMCs or T cells enriched from blood (not recorded which). The origin of the receptors is a middle-aged woman in a cohort exposed to, infected with or recovered from COVID-19 (not recorded which).

J is TRBJ2-3 and V is TRBV3-1 (or the pseudogene TRBV3-2), with D perhaps matching TRBD2 (6 bases). The germline gives CDR1 LGHDT, CDR2 YNNKEL (reference sequence). This CDR3 has 15 residues. V lost 2 bases and J 6 bases, leaving 15 bases between the germline ends. The chain's CDR3 is CASSQFNGGTDTQYF. CDR3 in DNA: TGTGCCAGCAGCCAATTTAACGGGGGAACCGATACGCAGTATTTT.

This sequence joins TRBV4-3 and TRBJ1-4; no firm D call. V lost 3 bases to trimming and J lost 0 bases, with 11 bases between them. CDR3 length: 16 residues. Germline V lookup: CDR1 LGHNA, CDR2 YSLEER. CDR3 residues: CASSHYSRATNEKLFF. The CDR3 DNA reads TGCGCCAGCAGCCACTACTCGAGGGCAACTAATGAAAAACTGTTTTTT.

This chain joins TRBV27 and TRBJ2-7, with TRBD2 identical over 8 bases. The CDR3 length is 16 residues. From germline, CDR1 is MNHEY and CDR2 SMNVEV (reference sequence). V dropped 8 bases and J dropped 3; count of bases not matched to a gene: 15. The CDR3 loop is CASSQRGGGTNYEQYF. For the CDR3, the DNA is TGTGCCAGCTCCCAACGCGGCGGGGGGACTAACTACGAGCAGTACTTC.

CDR3 nucleotide sequence: TGTGCCACCAGGGCCGGCCGAGGGTCTGGAAACACCATATATTTT. Translated, it gives CATRAGRGSGNTIYF. The chain links TRBV15 to TRBJ1-3, with unresolved D. Germline CDR1 is LNHNV and CDR2 is YYDKDF (reference sequence). The V end lost 6 bases, the J end lost 1 base, and 13 bases lay between the germline ends. This CDR3 has 15 residues.

V is TRBV5-1 and J is TRBJ1-2, with D tentatively TRBD1 (5 bases). The germline CDR1 and CDR2 sequences are SGHRS and YFSETQ. Trimming stripped 2 bases from V and 3 bases from J, with 8 bases between. This CDR3 spans 13 amino acids. CDR3 sequence: CASSLEGDYGYTF. CDR3 nucleotide sequence: TGCGCCAGCAGCTTAGAAGGGGACTATGGCTACACCTTC. The full variable domain, with the rest looked up from reference TRBV5-1 and TRBJ1-2, is KAGVTQTPRYLIKTRGQQVTLSCSPISGHRSVSWYQQTPGQGLQFLFEYFSETQRNKGNFPGRFSGRQFSNSRSEMNVSTLELGDSALYLCASSLEGDYGYTFGSGTRLTVV.

This sequence joins TRBV2 and TRBJ2-1, with TRBD2 matching over 11 bases. The germline CDR1 and CDR2 sequences are SNHLY and FYNNEI. V trimming: 6 bases; J trimming: 7 bases; junction bases outside the gene matches: 14. The CDR3 extends over 17 amino acids. CDR3 DNA sequence: TGTGCCAGCAGGGTGGATTTAGCGGGGGGGCTTAAGAATGAGCAGTTCTTC. It translates to CASRVDLAGGLKNEQFF.

This sequence joins TRBV7-9 and TRBJ2-7; D ambiguous. The germline V gene encodes CDR1 SEHNR and CDR2 FQNEAQ (reference sequence). Trimming took off 1 base at V and 0 bases at J, with 4 bases between the two ends. The CDR3 consists of 13 residues. CDR3 loop: CASSLDGSYEQYF. In DNA, the CDR3 is TGTGCCAGCAGCTTAGACGGCTCCTACGAGCAGTACTTC.

V is TRBV5-1 and J is TRBJ1-4, with D possibly matching TRBD1 (5 bases). CDR3 length: 15 residues. V was shortened by 0 bases and J by 8 bases, with 14 bases between the two germline ends. CDR1 SGHRS and CDR2 YFSETQ come from the germline V gene. CDR3 sequence: CASSLEPGTTEKLFF. The CDR3 region has the DNA TGCGCCAGCAGCTTGGAACCCGGGACTACGGAAAAACTGTTTTTT.

This rearrangement joins TRBV4-1 to TRBJ1-2; tentatively, D is TRBD1 (5 bases). The V end was cut by 1 base, the J end by 4 bases, with 7 bases between. From germline, CDR1 is MGHRA and CDR2 YSYEKL. The CDR3 runs 13 residues. The CDR3 coding sequence is TGCGCCAGCAGCCAAGTAGACAGCTATGGCTACACCTTC. Its translation is CASSQVDSYGYTF.

The chain carries TRBV5-1 and TRBJ2-2; TRBD1 aligns across 7 bases. The V gene's germline CDR1 is SGHRS and CDR2 YFSETQ. This CDR3 spans 17 amino acids. Trimming cost V 1 base and J 0 bases; bases outside gene matches: 6. CDR3 in DNA: TGCGCCAGCAGCTTGCCCCAGGACAGGCCGAACACCGGGGAGCTGTTTTTT. It specifies CASSLPQDRPNTGELFF.

CDR3 sequence (DNA): TGCGCCAGCAGCTTGCAGCGGGGGAGCACAGATACGCAGTATTTT. This translates into CASSLQRGSTDTQYF. The rearrangement uses TRBV5-1 and TRBJ2-3; 8 nucleotides line up with TRBD2. This CDR3 spans 15 amino acids. Germline V gene lookup returns CDR1 SGHRS and CDR2 YFSETQ. Unmatched junction bases numbered 1, after V lost 1 base and J lost 0 bases.

This sequence joins TRBV2 and TRBJ1-2; TRBD1 might be the D (6 bases). Germline CDR1 reads SNHLY; CDR2 reads FYNNEI. The CDR3 has 15 residues. Deletions cut 1 base from V and 8 bases from J, with 17 bases between. The CDR3 here is CASSEGFAGVRGYTF. The CDR3 nucleotides are TGTGCCAGCAGTGAAGGTTTTGCAGGGGTTCGCGGCTACACCTTC.

The chain links TRBV19 to TRBJ2-6; 8 bases align to TRBD1. The J segment lost 4 bases and the V segment lost 5 bases, leaving 4 bases of the junction unmatched. CDR1 LNHDA and CDR2 SQIVND come from the germline V gene (reference sequence). This CDR3 contains 15 residues. This CDR3 is CASSAQGDGANVLTF. The CDR3 bases are TGTGCCAGTAGTGCACAGGGGGACGGGGCCAACGTCCTGACTTTC.